Included here is one T cell receptor (beta chain) sequence, with context. Its matching antigen is unknown. The trim removed 10 bases at V and 3 bases at J, leaving 8 bases unmatched. Germline CDR1 reads MDHEN; CDR2 reads SYDVKM. This CDR3 spans 14 amino acids. The data derive from a study of CD8 T cells in Susac syndrome. General observations from the study: The CD4+ T cell repertoire of patients with Susac syndrome showed no detectable clonal expansion.

It was with random hexamers that 0.5 to 1 ug RNA was reverse transcribed. TCRdb called the immunoSEQ multiplex PCR reads again in MiXCR, with one record for every CDR3 protein. The data contain about 240,000 distinct CDR3 sequences, less than 96% of them singletons. Patients with Susac syndrome met diagnostic criteria defined recently for definite or probable disease. The TEMRA cells underwent FACS enrichment, while the CD8+ and CD4+ T cells underwent negative isolation. The sample comprised CD4+ T cells from PBMCs. The J gene is TRBJ1-4, the V gene TRBV28, with TRBD1 identical over 7 bases. The TCR comes from a human donor with Susac syndrome. The CDR3 DNA follows: TGTGCCACGTTGGAGGGGACAGCTAATGAAAAACTGTTTTTT. The encoded protein is CATLEGTANEKLFF.